In its sample, the clone carrying this T cell receptor beta chain was seen many times. The sample's time point: blood 4 weeks post-SBRT, at nephrectomy. The treatment: 15 Gy SBRT to primary tumor, nephrectomy 4 weeks later. Radiation-treated patients gave blood at baseline, week 2 and week 4. These data are taken from a study of radiation and T cells in renal cell carcinoma. This CDR3 region has 13 residues. Germline values: CDR1 SGHVS, CDR2 FNYEAQ. V gave up 3 bases and J gave up 1 base, with 6 bases separating them. Here immunoSEQ multiplex PCR was the method, and the copy in TCRdb shows in-frame clones only, minus some. Of about 90,000 clones in the sample, just under 85% are singletons; the top ten hold around 9.1%.

The clonotype was recovered from a man in his fifties with renal cell carcinoma. The specimen comprised blood, sampled from a patient whose treatment included radiotherapy and nephrectomy. The chain combines TRBV7-6 with TRBJ1-1; no clear D. Written as DNA, the CDR3 is TGTGCCAGCAGCTTGGAGAGGAACACTGAAGCTTTCTTT. Its protein is CASSLERNTEAFF. Based on the CDR3 plus reference TRBV7-6 and TRBJ1-1, the full variable domain is GAGVSQSPRYKVTKRGQDVALRCDPISGHVSLYWYRQALGQGPEFLTYFNYEAQQDKSGLPNDRFSAERPEGSISTLTIQRTEQRDSAMYRCASSLERNTEAFFGQGTRLTVV.